The 11 T cell receptor beta chains listed next were all sequenced from one sample in a study of blood T cell repertoires in COVID-19. TCRdb's table, derived via immunoSEQ multiplex PCR, lists solely in-frame clones and lacks some. This table holds about 110,000 clones, 88% found once. The sample comprised peripheral blood. The receptors shown here come from a human donor in a cohort sampled during active COVID-19.

V gene TRBV2 combines with J gene TRBJ2-7; TRBD2 is a possible D gene (5 bases). V lost 10 bases, J lost 0 bases, and 10 bases lay in between. CDR1 and CDR2 (germline): SNHLY, FYNNEI. The CDR3 length is 12 residues. This CDR3 reads CAMSRGSYEQYF. DNA for the CDR3: TGTGCCATGAGCCGGGGCTCCTACGAGCAGTACTTC.

The V and J genes are TRBV6-5 and TRBJ2-1; tentatively, D is TRBD2 (6 bases). The CDR3 spans 16 residues. Per germline, CDR1 MNHEY and CDR2 SVGAGI. The V end lost 4 bases, the J end lost 6 bases, and 19 bases lay between the germline ends. For the CDR3, the DNA is TGTGCCAGCAGTTCGGGGACTCCCTCTGGTCTCAATGAGCAGTTCTTC. This gives the protein CASSSGTPSGLNEQFF.

V gene TRBV5-1 combines with J gene TRBJ2-6; no clear D. The germline gives CDR1 SGHRS, CDR2 YFSETQ. Deletions cut 2 bases from V and 0 bases from J, with 12 bases between. The CDR3 is 17 residues long. This CDR3 is CASSFRQASSGANVLTF. Here the CDR3 DNA reads TGCGCCAGCAGCTTTAGGCAGGCTTCCTCTGGGGCCAACGTCCTGACTTTC.

The rearrangement uses TRBV19 and TRBJ1-5, with D hard to call. The V gene lost 10 bases and the J gene lost 10 bases, with 20 bases spanning the gap. Germline CDR1 reads LNHDA; CDR2 reads SQIVND (reference sequence). The CDR3 totals 13 residues. The CDR3 protein is CAISEEPAGPQHF. The CDR3 DNA sequence: TGTGCCATCTCAGAGGAACCCGCTGGACCCCAGCATTTT.

The rearrangement uses TRBV3-1 (or the pseudogene TRBV3-2) and TRBJ1-2; possibly TRBD1 for D (5 bases). The CDR3 runs 15 residues. The V end was cut by 4 bases, the J end by 8 bases, with 20 bases between. Germline values: CDR1 LGHDT, CDR2 YNNKEL (reference sequence). This CDR3 reads CASSRRTAAGEGYTF. Here the CDR3 DNA reads TGTGCCAGCAGCCGCAGGACTGCGGCGGGGGAGGGCTACACCTTC.

The CDR3 sequence: CASSYIKASGRETQYF. The CDR3, as DNA: TGTGCCAGCAGTTACATTAAGGCTAGCGGGAGGGAGACCCAGTACTTC. V is TRBV6-2 or TRBV6-3 and J is TRBJ2-5; 11 bases are a match to TRBD2. This CDR3 region has 16 residues. Losses at the gene ends were 2 bases for V and 5 bases for J; bases not matched to a gene: 7. CDR1 is MNHEY, CDR2 SVGEGT, per germline.

V usage is TRBV3-1 (or the pseudogene TRBV3-2) and J usage is TRBJ2-1; TRBD2 is a possible D gene (6 bases). With 6 bases removed from V and 10 bases from J, the gap between germline ends came to 13 bases. CDR3 length equals 12 residues. CDR1 and CDR2 (germline): LGHDT, YNNKEL (reference sequence). The CDR3 is CASSQTSREQFF. The CDR3 DNA reads as TGTGCCAGCAGTCAAACTAGCAGGGAGCAGTTCTTC.

V gene TRBV3-1 (or the pseudogene TRBV3-2) combines with J gene TRBJ2-1; TRBD2 matches 8 bases. Germline-derived CDR1 and CDR2 are LGHDT and YNNKEL (reference sequence). The CDR3 totals 16 residues. The V and J ends lost 1 base and 4 bases, in that order; junction bases with no gene match: 6. In nucleotides, the CDR3 is TGTGCCAGCAGCCAAGTTTTCGGCGGGGGGTACAATGAGCAGTTCTTC. It is translated as CASSQVFGGGYNEQFF.

The V call is TRBV28, the J call TRBJ1-2, with 10 bases identical to TRBD1. CDR1 is MDHEN, CDR2 SYDVKM, per germline. J gave up 5 bases and V 7 bases, and 10 bases lay outside the gene matches. The CDR3 loop spans 15 amino acids. The CDR3 reads CASTTGTGEWYGYTF. The DNA of the CDR3 is TGTGCCAGCACCACCGGGACAGGGGAGTGGTATGGCTACACCTTC.

Points on this clone: The sample contains more than one DNA sequence encoding this CDR3. The V and J genes are TRBV6-1 and TRBJ1-2; D possibly corresponds to TRBD1 (5 bases). CDR1 and CDR2 from the germline V gene are MNHNS and SASEGT. Trimming stripped 1 base from V and 2 bases from J, with 5 bases between. This CDR3 contains 13 residues. DNA of the CDR3: TGTGCCAGCAGTGAAGGACAGAACTATGGCTACACCTTC. Protein: CASSEGQNYGYTF.

The rearrangement links TRBV7-9 to TRBJ1-2; D not certain. The germline gives CDR1 SEHNR, CDR2 FQNEAQ (reference sequence). The CDR3 runs to 15 residues. V lost 4 bases to trimming and J lost 3 bases, with 15 bases between them. The CDR3 loop reads CASSSPAGRDYGYTF. The CDR3 DNA sequence: TGTGCCAGCAGCTCCCCAGCGGGAAGGGACTATGGCTACACCTTC. Full variable domain (remainder filled in from reference TRBV7-9 and TRBJ1-2): DTGVSQNPRHKITKRGQNVTFRCDPISEHNRLYWYRQTLGQGPEFLTYFQNEAQLEKSRLLSDRFSAERPKGSFSTLEIQRTEQGDSAMYLCASSSPAGRDYGYTFGSGTRLTVV.